This TCR beta chain comes out of a study of brain T cells in children with intractable seizures. Sequencing was performed with immunoSEQ multiplex PCR; in TCRdb, only in-frame clones are kept and a portion is missing. The sample has tens of thousands of clones; 85% to 95% are singletons. Surgery cases with the highest brain T cell transcript signatures were chosen for sequencing. At least one anti-epileptic drug was given before surgery. V lost 11 bases, J lost 4 bases, and 15 bases lay in between. Germline lookup yields CDR1 LNHDA and CDR2 SQIVND (reference sequence). The CDR3 is 14 amino acids. J is TRBJ2-6 and V is TRBV19, with no clear D. Here the sequenced sample was peripheral blood, taken at surgery. The source of this sequence is a boy aged 5-17 years with focal cortical dysplasia and intractable seizures. CDR3 amino acids: CASTPLEGANVLTF. CDR3 sequence (DNA): TGTGCCTCGACCCCGCTCGAAGGGGCCAACGTCCTGACTTTC.